The entry below describes one T cell receptor beta chain. Its target is unknown. Trimming took off 1 base at V and 1 base at J, with 10 bases between the two ends. This CDR3 is 16 amino acids long. CDR1 and CDR2 (germline): SGHTA, FQGTGA. The data were taken from a study of cytomegalovirus exposure and HLA in healthy donors. As for the study in general: Genotyping showed roughly 86% of some 400 donors falling in the Caucasian-associated ancestry cluster. Study outcomes and limitations: Across all donors, roughly uniform sequencing depth was an assumption of the presence/absence analyses.

Use of 60 Vbeta and 13 Jbeta primers characterized the PCR. Profiling relied on immunoSEQ multiplex PCR, and the TCRdb table lists in-frame clones only, not all of them. The sample has 55,000 to 65,000 clones, 85% to 90% seen once. Material for sequencing was PBMCs. This receptor was taken from a female donor in good health and CMV-seronegative. The chain employs TRBV7-3 and TRBJ2-2; no definite D call. The CDR3, as DNA: TGTGCCAGCAGCTTAAGCGGCTACCAGAACACCGGGGAGCTGTTTTTT. This sequence encodes CASSLSGYQNTGELFF.